This T cell receptor (beta chain) came from a study of immune characterization of retroperitoneal liposarcoma. CDR1 SGHTA and CDR2 FQGNSA come from the germline V gene. CDR3 length equals 13 residues. TCRdb re-called the PCR reads through MiXCR, storing one row per CDR3 protein. The sample shows more than 10,000 distinct CDR3 sequences, 40% to 50% of them seen only once. Source material: tumor tissue. This clonotype originated in a female donor with retroperitoneal liposarcoma. The rearrangement links TRBV7-2 to TRBJ2-1; 10 bases map to TRBD2. The better agreement between TRBJ2-7 and the DNA end casts doubt on the J call. The CDR3 sequence is CATSLAGTYEQYF. CDR3 in DNA: TGTGCCACCTCACTAGCGGGAACCTACGAGCAGTACTTC.